These T cell receptor beta chains were read from a single sample in a study of graft-versus-host responses after intestinal transplantation. These TCRs' antigens remain unknown. The method was immunoSEQ multiplex PCR; TCRdb's version includes in-frame clones alone and lacks a portion of them. This repertoire shows about 41,000 clones, 95% found once; its top ten account for roughly 0.58%. The sequenced sample was unstimulated CD8+ T cells sorted from spleen or lymph node cells, obtained before transplant. The source is a human donor who was the organ donor for an intestinal transplant. CDR3s include the opening cysteine and the closing phenylalanine or tryptophan. The order of the fields is D gene, J gene, V gene, clone size, CDR3 DNA, CDR3 protein. D genes are given only for firm matches. The size of a clone is reported for some rows only, either as once, few or many, or as a class for expanded clones.

D gene: -; J gene: TRBJ2-2; V gene: TRBV6-5; clone size: -; CDR3 DNA: TGTGCCAGCAGCATGGGCACCGGGGAGCTGTTTTTT; CDR3 protein: CASSMGTGELFF
D gene: -; J gene: TRBJ1-5; V gene: TRBV4-2; clone size: -; CDR3 DNA: TGTGCCAGCAGCCAAGATGGGGAGATGAGCAATCAGCCCCAGCATTTT; CDR3 protein: CASSQDGEMSNQPQHF
D gene: -; J gene: TRBJ2-3; V gene: TRBV4-2; clone size: -; CDR3 DNA: TGTGCCAGCAGCCAAGAATCCCTCACCATATTTAGCACAGATACGCAGTATTTT; CDR3 protein: CASSQESLTIFSTDTQYF
D gene: -; J gene: TRBJ1-2; V gene: TRBV6-1; clone size: -; CDR3 DNA: TGTGCCAGCAGGACCCATGGGGGGCCCTATGGCTACACCTTC; CDR3 protein: CASRTHGGPYGYTF
D gene: TRBD2; J gene: TRBJ2-7; V gene: TRBV2; clone size: -; CDR3 DNA: TGTGCCAGCAGTGTCGGGGGGGCCTTCTCCTACGAGCAGTACTTC; CDR3 protein: CASSVGGAFSYEQYF
D gene: TRBD2; J gene: TRBJ2-1; V gene: TRBV4-3; clone size: -; CDR3 DNA: TGCGCCAGCAGCCAACTAGCGGGGGGGAACTACAATGAGCAGTTCTTC; CDR3 protein: CASSQLAGGNYNEQFF
D gene: -; J gene: TRBJ2-3; V gene: TRBV5-4; clone size: -; CDR3 DNA: TGTGCCAGCAGCCCTCAACGGTCTGTGTTCAGTGGCACAGATACGCAGTATTTT; CDR3 protein: CASSPQRSVFSGTDTQYF
D gene: TRBD1; J gene: TRBJ1-2; V gene: TRBV29-1; clone size: -; CDR3 DNA: TGCAGCGCCGGGACAGGGGAAGGCTACACCTTC; CDR3 protein: CSAGTGEGYTF
D gene: -; J gene: TRBJ1-3; V gene: TRBV29-1; clone size: -; CDR3 DNA: TGCAGCGTTGACAGTCCATATGGAAACACCATATATTTT; CDR3 protein: CSVDSPYGNTIYF
D gene: TRBD1; J gene: TRBJ1-6; V gene: TRBV6-5; clone size: -; CDR3 DNA: TGTGCCAGCAGTCCGGACAGGGGGAATTCACCCCTCCACTTT; CDR3 protein: CASSPDRGNSPLHF
D gene: -; J gene: TRBJ2-3; V gene: TRBV9; clone size: -; CDR3 DNA: TGTGCCAGCAGCCTAACCGGGGGCACAGATACGCAGTATTTT; CDR3 protein: CASSLTGGTDTQYF
D gene: TRBD1; J gene: TRBJ2-2; V gene: TRBV10-3; clone size: -; CDR3 DNA: TGTGCCATCAGACGGACAGGGGAAGACACCGGGGAGCTGTTTTTT; CDR3 protein: CAIRRTGEDTGELFF
D gene: -; J gene: TRBJ2-5; V gene: TRBV7-6; clone size: -; CDR3 DNA: TGTGCCAGCAGCTTAACGGCCAGCCGGAACCAAGAGACCCAGTACTTC; CDR3 protein: CASSLTASRNQETQYF
D gene: -; J gene: TRBJ2-1; V gene: TRBV15; clone size: -; CDR3 DNA: TGTGCCACCCACACCGGGGGCTCCTACAATGAGCAGTTCTTC; CDR3 protein: CATHTGGSYNEQFF
D gene: -; J gene: TRBJ1-1; V gene: TRBV27; clone size: -; CDR3 DNA: TGTGCCAGCAGTTTAAGCGCCAGGAGTTGGGACACTGAAGCTTTCTTT; CDR3 protein: CASSLSARSWDTEAFF
D gene: -; J gene: TRBJ1-5; V gene: TRBV19; clone size: -; CDR3 DNA: TGTGCCAGTAGTACGGGACTGCAGCCCCAGCATTTT; CDR3 protein: CASSTGLQPQHF
D gene: -; J gene: TRBJ1-6; V gene: TRBV2; clone size: once; CDR3 DNA: TGTGCCAGCAGTGAACTCCAGGGACACAATAATTCACCCCTCCACTTT; CDR3 protein: CASSELQGHNNSPLHF
D gene: -; J gene: TRBJ1-4; V gene: TRBV4-2; clone size: -; CDR3 DNA: TGTGCCAGCAGCGCCAGGGTGGGGTCTAATGAAAAACTGTTTTTT; CDR3 protein: CASSARVGSNEKLFF
D gene: TRBD1; J gene: TRBJ1-2; V gene: TRBV4-3; clone size: -; CDR3 DNA: TGCGCCAGCAGCCAGACAGGGAGTAAAACGGAGGGCTACACCTTC; CDR3 protein: CASSQTGSKTEGYTF
D gene: TRBD2; J gene: TRBJ2-1; V gene: TRBV6-4; clone size: -; CDR3 DNA: TGTGCCAGCAGTGCTCTAGCGGGGGAAAGGGATGAGCAGTTCTTC; CDR3 protein: CASSALAGERDEQFF
D gene: TRBD2; J gene: TRBJ2-3; V gene: TRBV5-4; clone size: -; CDR3 DNA: TGTGCCAGCAGCACTACTAGCGGGGGCACAGATACGCAGTATTTT; CDR3 protein: CASSTTSGGTDTQYF
D gene: TRBD2; J gene: TRBJ2-3; V gene: TRBV7-3; clone size: once; CDR3 DNA: TGTGCCACCCTAGCGGGGAAGGACACAGATACGCAGTATTTT; CDR3 protein: CATLAGKDTDTQYF
D gene: -; J gene: TRBJ2-5; V gene: TRBV5-4; clone size: once; CDR3 DNA: TGTGCCAGCAGCCCCTCACAAGGGCTGGAGACCCAGTACTTC; CDR3 protein: CASSPSQGLETQYF
D gene: -; J gene: TRBJ1-3; V gene: TRBV5-1; clone size: -; CDR3 DNA: TGCGCCAGCAGCTTGCTGGCATCCGGGGAAGGAAACACCATATATTTT; CDR3 protein: CASSLLASGEGNTIYF
D gene: TRBD1; J gene: TRBJ1-2; V gene: TRBV9; clone size: -; CDR3 DNA: TGTGCCAGCAGCGACACAGGGGCGAACTATGGCTACACCTTC; CDR3 protein: CASSDTGANYGYTF
D gene: TRBD1; J gene: TRBJ1-1; V gene: TRBV5-1; clone size: -; CDR3 DNA: TGCGCCAGCAGCTCCCAACAGGGGCTGAACACTGAAGCTTTCTTT; CDR3 protein: CASSSQQGLNTEAFF
D gene: -; J gene: TRBJ1-2; V gene: TRBV11-2; clone size: -; CDR3 DNA: TGTGCCAGCAGATCAGGGGACAACTATGGCTACACCTTC; CDR3 protein: CASRSGDNYGYTF
D gene: -; J gene: TRBJ1-4; V gene: TRBV9; clone size: -; CDR3 DNA: TGTGCCAGCAGCGTAACCCCCTCACAGGGCGGTGAAAAACTGTTTTTT; CDR3 protein: CASSVTPSQGGEKLFF
D gene: -; J gene: TRBJ2-7; V gene: TRBV4-2; clone size: -; CDR3 DNA: TGTGCCAGCAGCCAAGAAGTGGCAGATTACTACGAGCAGTACTTC; CDR3 protein: CASSQEVADYYEQYF
D gene: -; J gene: TRBJ1-2; V gene: TRBV27; clone size: -; CDR3 DNA: TGTGCCAGCAGTTTAGTAGGGGCGATCTATGGCTACACCTTC; CDR3 protein: CASSLVGAIYGYTF
D gene: -; J gene: TRBJ2-7; V gene: TRBV5-1; clone size: -; CDR3 DNA: TGCGCCAGCAGTCCCGAGGGATCAGGAGGCTTTACCTACGAGCAGTACTTC; CDR3 protein: CASSPEGSGGFTYEQYF
D gene: TRBD2; J gene: TRBJ2-7; V gene: TRBV28; clone size: -; CDR3 DNA: TGTGCCAGCAGGATCGGGGGGGCCCTGGACGTGTACTTC; CDR3 protein: CASRIGGALDVYF
D gene: -; J gene: TRBJ2-7; V gene: TRBV4-1; clone size: -; CDR3 DNA: TGCGCCAGCAGCCCTGAGGGGGGGTTTTTAGGGGACGAGCAGTACTTC; CDR3 protein: CASSPEGGFLGDEQYF
D gene: -; J gene: TRBJ2-1; V gene: TRBV6-1; clone size: -; CDR3 DNA: TGTGCCAGCAGTGAAGCGGGGCTATACAATGAGCAGTTCTTC; CDR3 protein: CASSEAGLYNEQFF
D gene: -; J gene: TRBJ2-7; V gene: TRBV5-1; clone size: -; CDR3 DNA: TGCGCCAGCAGCTTTGCAGGGATGGTAGACTACGAGCAGTACTTC; CDR3 protein: CASSFAGMVDYEQYF
D gene: -; J gene: TRBJ2-7; V gene: TRBV21-1; clone size: -; CDR3 DNA: TGTGCCAGCAGCAGGCAGCGTAGTAGGGGGTTCAAGGACGAGCAGTACTTC; CDR3 protein: CASSRQRSRGFKDEQYF
D gene: TRBD1; J gene: TRBJ2-7; V gene: TRBV12-5; clone size: -; CDR3 DNA: TGTGCTAGTGGTTTGGGACAGGGAAAAATCTACGAGCAGTACTTC; CDR3 protein: CASGLGQGKIYEQYF
D gene: -; J gene: TRBJ2-1; V gene: TRBV4-2; clone size: -; CDR3 DNA: TGTGCCAGCAGCCAAGATGGGGGGGCCCCGGGCAATGAGCAGTTCTTC; CDR3 protein: CASSQDGGAPGNEQFF
D gene: -; J gene: TRBJ2-1; V gene: TRBV5-1; clone size: -; CDR3 DNA: TGCGCCAGCAGCTTGTTCGGGGGGCCTATATACAATGAGCAGTTCTTC; CDR3 protein: CASSLFGGPIYNEQFF
D gene: TRBD1; J gene: TRBJ1-2; V gene: TRBV7-9; clone size: -; CDR3 DNA: TGTGCCAGCAGCTTCGGACAGGGGGACCCCTATGGCTACACCTTC; CDR3 protein: CASSFGQGDPYGYTF
D gene: -; J gene: TRBJ1-2; V gene: TRBV5-4; clone size: -; CDR3 DNA: TGTGCCAGCAGCTTGTGGATCGCAGATAACTATGGCTACACCTTC; CDR3 protein: CASSLWIADNYGYTF
D gene: TRBD2; J gene: TRBJ2-7; V gene: TRBV7-9; clone size: -; CDR3 DNA: TGTGCCAGCAGCGCGGGGGGTCCTATCTACGAGCAGTACTTC; CDR3 protein: CASSAGGPIYEQYF
D gene: TRBD1; J gene: TRBJ1-2; V gene: TRBV5-4; clone size: -; CDR3 DNA: TGTGCCAGCAGTCGGAACAGGGGCCTGGACTTTGATGGCTACACCTTC; CDR3 protein: CASSRNRGLDFDGYTF
D gene: TRBD2; J gene: TRBJ2-4; V gene: TRBV2; clone size: -; CDR3 DNA: TGTGCCAGCAGTCCCCACGGGACTAGCAAAAACATTCAGTACTTC; CDR3 protein: CASSPHGTSKNIQYF
D gene: -; J gene: TRBJ2-7; V gene: TRBV4-3; clone size: -; CDR3 DNA: TGCGCCAGCAGCCAAGACTTATCCTACGAGCAGTACTTC; CDR3 protein: CASSQDLSYEQYF
D gene: -; J gene: TRBJ1-5; V gene: TRBV27; clone size: -; CDR3 DNA: TGTGCCAGCAGCCCCCCCAATCAGCCCCAGCATTTT; CDR3 protein: CASSPPNQPQHF
D gene: TRBD1; J gene: TRBJ1-2; V gene: TRBV13; clone size: -; CDR3 DNA: TGTGCCAGCAGCCACGGGACAGGGGTTAGCTATGGCTACACCTTC; CDR3 protein: CASSHGTGVSYGYTF
D gene: TRBD2; J gene: TRBJ2-1; V gene: TRBV11-2; clone size: -; CDR3 DNA: TGTGCCAGCAGCCCCCGGACTAGCGGGGCCCTCAATGAGCAGTTCTTC; CDR3 protein: CASSPRTSGALNEQFF
D gene: TRBD1; J gene: TRBJ2-7; V gene: TRBV4-1; clone size: -; CDR3 DNA: TGCGCCAGCAGCAACCGGGACAGGGAAGGAGAGCAGTACTTC; CDR3 protein: CASSNRDREGEQYF
D gene: TRBD2; J gene: TRBJ2-7; V gene: TRBV2; clone size: -; CDR3 DNA: TGTGCCAGCAGACCCGGGACTAGCGGGGGGGTTTACGAGCAGTACTTC; CDR3 protein: CASRPGTSGGVYEQYF
D gene: TRBD1; J gene: TRBJ2-7; V gene: TRBV7-9; clone size: once; CDR3 DNA: TGTGCCAGCAGCCCCCGGACAGGTCCGAACGAGCAGTACTTC; CDR3 protein: CASSPRTGPNEQYF
D gene: -; J gene: TRBJ1-1; V gene: TRBV6-5; clone size: -; CDR3 DNA: TGTGCCAAAGAAGGGAGTAGAGTGGGGACTGAAGCTTTCTTT; CDR3 protein: CAKEGSRVGTEAFF
D gene: TRBD1; J gene: TRBJ2-1; V gene: TRBV5-6; clone size: -; CDR3 DNA: TGTGCCAGCAGCTTGATTAGGGGGCTGGGCAATGAGCAGTTCTTC; CDR3 protein: CASSLIRGLGNEQFF